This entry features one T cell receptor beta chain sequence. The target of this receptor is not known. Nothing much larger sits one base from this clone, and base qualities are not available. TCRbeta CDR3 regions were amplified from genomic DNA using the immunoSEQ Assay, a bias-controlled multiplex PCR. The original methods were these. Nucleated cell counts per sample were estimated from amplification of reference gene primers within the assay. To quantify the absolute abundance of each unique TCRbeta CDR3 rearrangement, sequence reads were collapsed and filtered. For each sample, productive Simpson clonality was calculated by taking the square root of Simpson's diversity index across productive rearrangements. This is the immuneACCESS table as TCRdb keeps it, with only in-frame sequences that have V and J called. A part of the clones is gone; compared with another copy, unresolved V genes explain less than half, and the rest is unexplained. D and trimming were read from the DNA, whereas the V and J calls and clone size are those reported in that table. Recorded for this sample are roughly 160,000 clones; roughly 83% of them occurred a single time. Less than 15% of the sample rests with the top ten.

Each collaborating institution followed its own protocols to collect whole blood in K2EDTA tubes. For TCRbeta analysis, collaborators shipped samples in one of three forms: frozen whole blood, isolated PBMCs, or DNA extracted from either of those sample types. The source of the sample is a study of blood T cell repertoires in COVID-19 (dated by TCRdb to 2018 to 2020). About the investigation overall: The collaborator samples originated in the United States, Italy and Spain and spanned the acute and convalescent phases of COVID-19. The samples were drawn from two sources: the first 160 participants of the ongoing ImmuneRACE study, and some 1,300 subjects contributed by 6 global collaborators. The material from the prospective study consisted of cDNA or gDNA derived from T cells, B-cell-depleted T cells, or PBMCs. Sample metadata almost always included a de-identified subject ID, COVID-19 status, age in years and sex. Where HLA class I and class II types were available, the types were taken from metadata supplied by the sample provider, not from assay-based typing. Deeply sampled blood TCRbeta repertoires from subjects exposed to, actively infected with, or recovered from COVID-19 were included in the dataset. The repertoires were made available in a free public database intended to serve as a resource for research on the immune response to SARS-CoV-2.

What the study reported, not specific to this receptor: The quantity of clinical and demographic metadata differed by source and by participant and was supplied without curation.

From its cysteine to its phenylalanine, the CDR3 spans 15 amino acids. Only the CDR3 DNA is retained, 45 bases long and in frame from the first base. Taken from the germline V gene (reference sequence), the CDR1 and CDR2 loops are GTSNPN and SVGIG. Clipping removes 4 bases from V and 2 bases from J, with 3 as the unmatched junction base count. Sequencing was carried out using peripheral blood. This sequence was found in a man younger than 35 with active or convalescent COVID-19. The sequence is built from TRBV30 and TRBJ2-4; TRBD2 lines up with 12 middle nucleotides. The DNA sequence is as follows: TGTGCCTGGACTAGCGGGAGGGCCTCCAAAAACATTCAGTACTTC. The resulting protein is CAWTSGRASKNIQYF.